One and the same sample provided the 28 T cell receptor beta chains below, sequenced in a study of T cell repertoires in cytomegalovirus infection. TCRdb itself ran the reads through MiXCR, one entry per CDR3 protein. The sample lists 250,000 or so distinct CDR3 sequences; roughly 10% were seen once. Sequenced sample: PBMCs. These receptors originate from a human donor in good health (CMV status not recorded). Some clones in this sample may be carry-over from other donors' samples.

This clonotype was seen ten or more times. The chain has TRBV7-2 and TRBJ2-5; 15 bases are a match to TRBD2. Germline V lookup: CDR1 SGHTA, CDR2 FQGNSA. V shed 5 bases and J 5 bases; nucleotides not matched to a gene: 6. CDR3 length: 16 amino acids. The CDR3, as DNA: TGTGCCAGCAGCCCAGAAGGGACTAGCGGGAGGGAGACCCAGTACTTC. Its protein is CASSPEGTSGRETQYF.

This clonotype was observed a few times. V gene TRBV19 combines with J gene TRBJ2-1, with TRBD1 identical over 8 bases. This CDR3 has 15 amino acids. Trimming removed 5 bases from V and 6 bases from J; junction bases left unmatched: 9. Germline V lookup: CDR1 LNHDA, CDR2 SQIVND (reference sequence). CDR3 amino acids: CASSVDRGPGNEQFF. The CDR3 bases are TGTGCCAGTAGTGTCGACAGGGGTCCGGGCAATGAGCAGTTCTTC.

This clonotype occurred many times. The chain carries TRBV7-2 and TRBJ1-2; D is uncertain. V shed 2 bases and J shed 10 bases, with 14 bases lying between them. The CDR3 is 13 amino acids. Germline V gene data show CDR1 as SGHTA and CDR2 as FQGNSA. CDR3 sequence: CASSLSVPASYTF. The CDR3 DNA sequence: TGTGCCAGCAGCTTAAGTGTGCCAGCCTCCTACACCTTC. The full variable domain, completed using reference TRBV7-2 and TRBJ1-2, is GAGVSQSPSNKVTEKGKDVELRCDPISGHTALYWYRQSLGQGLEFLIYFQGNSAPDKSGLPSDRFSAERTGGSVSTLTIQRTQQEDSAVYLCASSLSVPASYTFGSGTRLTVV.

At least ten counts were recorded for this clonotype. The gene calls are TRBV7-8 and TRBJ2-1, with D maybe TRBD2 (5 bases). Germline V CDR1 and CDR2: SGHVS, FQNEAQ. The CDR3 sequence is 16 residues long. The V gene lost 5 bases and the J gene lost 0 bases, with 14 bases spanning the gap. In DNA, the CDR3 is TGTGCCAGCAGCCCCCTCGGGATGAGCTCCTACAATGAGCAGTTCTTC. Its protein is CASSPLGMSSYNEQFF.

This clonotype was found many times. The V gene is TRBV5-6, the J gene TRBJ1-1; D is ambiguous. The germline V gene has CDR1 SGHDT and CDR2 YYEEEE. V lost 0 bases to trimming and J lost 1 base, with 13 bases between them. This CDR3 spans 16 amino acids. In DNA, the CDR3 is TGTGCCAGCAGCTTGGGAGTCCAAAAAGGGAACACTGAAGCTTTCTTT. Its translation is CASSLGVQKGNTEAFF. The full variable domain, in which reference TRBV5-6 and TRBJ1-1 provide the parts outside the CDR3, is DAGVTQSPTHLIKTRGQQVTLRCSPKSGHDTVSWYQQALGQGPQFIFQYYEEEERQRGNFPDRFSGHQFPNYSSELNVNALLLGDSALYLCASSLGVQKGNTEAFFGQGTRLTVV.

This clonotype appeared a single time. CDR3 in amino acids: CASKRPLAGHTGELFF. The CDR3 nucleotides are TGTGCCAGTAAAAGGCCTCTAGCGGGCCACACCGGGGAGCTGTTTTTT. The J gene is TRBJ2-2, the V gene TRBV19; 8 bases align to TRBD2. The V and J ends lost 7 bases and 3 bases, in that order; junction bases with no gene match: 10. The CDR3 sequence is 16 residues long. Germline V gives CDR1 LNHDA, CDR2 SQIVND (reference sequence).

This clonotype was observed many times. The rearrangement joins TRBV7-2 to TRBJ2-1, with 7 bases lining up with TRBD2. The CDR3 length is 15 residues. The V gene end was trimmed by 5 bases and the J gene end by 2 bases; junction bases not matched to a gene: 6. CDR1 is SGHTA and CDR2 is FQGNSA in the germline V gene. The chain's CDR3 is CASSESGLPYNEQFF. The CDR3 region has the DNA TGTGCCAGCAGCGAATCGGGACTACCCTACAATGAGCAGTTCTTC.

The chain is built from TRBV10-1 and TRBJ1-5; D remains unclear. Germline V gene sequence: CDR1 WNHNN, CDR2 SYGVQD (reference sequence). Deletions cut 2 bases from V and 4 bases from J, with 9 bases between. The CDR3 length is 14 residues. The CDR3 DNA reads TGCGCCAGCAGTGAGGCAGGCCAAAATCAGCCCCAGCATTTT. Residues: CASSEAGQNQPQHF.

This clonotype was seen only a few times. This sequence joins TRBV12-3 or TRBV12-4 and TRBJ1-3, with unresolved D. The CDR3 contains 15 residues. The V and J ends lost 5 bases and 0 bases respectively, with 11 bases between them. CDR3 sequence (DNA): TGTGCCAGCAGTGAGGGCATGGACTCTGGAAACACCATATATTTT. This encodes CASSEGMDSGNTIYF.

This clonotype appeared many times. The chain employs TRBV7-2 and TRBJ2-7; TRBD2 agrees at 9 bases. The CDR3 consists of 20 residues. V shed 5 bases and J 4 bases; nucleotides not matched to a gene: 24. Germline lookup yields CDR1 SGHTA and CDR2 FQGNSA. CDR3 residues: CASSPLSASGTSWDRYEQYF. The CDR3, as DNA: TGTGCCAGCAGCCCATTATCGGCTAGCGGGACATCTTGGGACCGTTACGAGCAGTACTTC.

This chain joins TRBV28 and TRBJ1-5; TRBD1 is a possible D gene (6 bases). The CDR3 sequence is 12 residues long. Germline lookup yields CDR1 MDHEN and CDR2 SYDVKM. Trimming took off 2 bases at V and 11 bases at J, with 10 bases between the two ends. Written as DNA, the CDR3 is TGTGCCAGCAGTTTAACAGGGCAGACCCAGCATTTT. This encodes CASSLTGQTQHF.

This clonotype appeared many times. The V and J genes are TRBV7-2 and TRBJ1-5, with TRBD1 as a possible D gene (6 bases). CDR3 length: 17 amino acids. Per germline, CDR1 SGHTA and CDR2 FQGNSA. Trimming removed 0 bases at V and 5 bases at J, with 17 bases between. The CDR3: CASSLALGGTSDQPQHF. CDR3 DNA: TGTGCCAGCAGCTTAGCTCTAGGGGGGACGAGCGATCAGCCCCAGCATTTT.

This clonotype was counted only a few times. The V call is TRBV6-5, the J call TRBJ2-6; D might be TRBD1 (5 bases). V was clipped by 7 bases and J by 4 bases, with 11 bases between them. There are 14 residues in the CDR3. Germline CDR1 and CDR2: MNHEY and SVGAGI. The CDR3, as DNA: TGTGCCAGCAATAAGGGGTGGGGGGCCAACGTCCTGACTTTC. Its protein product is CASNKGWGANVLTF.

This chain connects TRBV12-3 or TRBV12-4 to TRBJ1-6; 7 nucleotides align to TRBD1. V shed 4 bases and J 9 bases; nucleotides not matched to a gene: 9. The CDR3 covers 15 residues. CDR3: CASSSRTGRGSPLHF. CDR3 sequence (DNA): TGTGCCAGCAGTTCCAGGACAGGCCGGGGTTCACCCCTCCACTTT.

This clonotype was recorded a few times. The V and J genes are TRBV19 and TRBJ1-1; maybe TRBD1 (5 bases). This CDR3 contains 12 residues. The germline V gene encodes CDR1 LNHDA and CDR2 SQIVND (reference sequence). V lost 9 bases, J lost 10 bases, and 18 bases lay in between. The DNA for the CDR3 is TGTGCCAGCCATAAAGGGGACTTTGGAGCTTTCTTT. Its translation: CASHKGDFGAFF.

This clonotype was seen many times. DNA of the CDR3: TGTGCCAGCAGCTTAGCGAAGGCAGAACTTAACTATGGCTACACCTTC. It is translated as CASSLAKAELNYGYTF. The rearrangement uses TRBV7-9 and TRBJ1-2, with D unclear. Germline V gives CDR1 SEHNR, CDR2 FQNEAQ (reference sequence). This CDR3 has 16 amino acids. Trimming took 0 bases from V and 1 from J, leaving 12 bases between them.

The gene calls are TRBV12-3 or TRBV12-4 and TRBJ2-1; 10 nucleotides line up with TRBD1. The CDR3 runs 15 residues. J was trimmed by 4 bases and V by 5 bases; bases with no gene match: 5. CDR3 nucleotides: TGTGCCAGCAGTCCCGGGACAGGGGTATACAATGAGCAGTTCTTC. Amino acid sequence: CASSPGTGVYNEQFF.

This clonotype was recorded at least ten times. This chain connects TRBV7-2 to TRBJ2-3; 9 bases align to TRBD2. J was trimmed by 3 bases and V by 5 bases; bases with no gene match: 12. The germline V gene has CDR1 SGHTA and CDR2 FQGNSA. The CDR3 is made up of 17 amino acids. CDR3 residues: CASSPRGSGSLTDTQYF. The CDR3 bases are TGTGCCAGCAGCCCCCGGGGTAGCGGGAGTCTTACAGATACGCAGTATTTT.

This clonotype was counted at least ten times. The rearrangement joins TRBV12-3 or TRBV12-4 to TRBJ1-1, with D uncertain. This CDR3 has 13 amino acids. V lost 4 bases to trimming and J lost 4 bases, with 10 bases between them. The CDR3 region has the DNA TGTGCCAGCAGTTACGGGATGGGCACTGAAGCTTTCTTT. Its protein is CASSYGMGTEAFF.

The table lists this clonotype with many counts. This sequence joins TRBV7-6 and TRBJ2-5; 12 nucleotides line up with TRBD1. With V trimmed by 0 bases and J by 5 bases, 7 bases remained unmatched. Germline values: CDR1 SGHVS, CDR2 FNYEAQ. This CDR3 region has 17 residues. CDR3 amino acids: CASSLAAGDRGRETQYF. The CDR3 DNA is TGTGCCAGCAGCTTAGCTGCTGGGGACAGGGGGCGCGAGACCCAGTACTTC.

This clonotype was counted many times. This chain links TRBV7-2 with TRBJ1-3; D is unclear. Per germline, CDR1 SGHTA and CDR2 FQGNSA. CDR3 length equals 14 residues. Trimming stripped 5 bases from V and 0 bases from J, with 8 bases between. The CDR3 nucleotides are TGTGCCAGCAGCCCACACGGCTCTGGAAACACCATATATTTT. Its translation: CASSPHGSGNTIYF.

At least ten counts were recorded for this clonotype. The V call is TRBV6-2 or TRBV6-3, the J call TRBJ1-6; D unclear. The V gene's germline CDR1 is MNHEY and CDR2 SVGEGT. The V gene lost 5 bases and the J gene lost 1 base, with 15 bases spanning the gap. This CDR3 contains 17 residues. CDR3 loop: CASSPPRRTSYNSPLHF. For the CDR3, the DNA is TGTGCCAGCAGTCCTCCACGGAGAACATCCTATAATTCACCCCTCCACTTT.

The chain combines TRBV15 with TRBJ2-5; perhaps TRBD2 as D (5 bases). Trimming shortened V by 0 bases and J by 5 bases, and 10 bases separated the two germline ends. The CDR3 runs 14 residues. Germline V CDR1 and CDR2: LNHNV, YYDKDF (reference sequence). The chain's CDR3 is CATSREQPGETQYF. Written as DNA, the CDR3 is TGTGCCACCAGCAGAGAACAGCCGGGGGAGACCCAGTACTTC.

This clonotype was seen at least ten times. This chain uses TRBV7-8 with TRBJ2-7; a weak D match, TRBD2 (6 bases). The germline V gene has CDR1 SGHVS and CDR2 FQNEAQ. There are 15 residues in the CDR3. Trimming took 3 bases from V and 1 from J, leaving 13 bases between them. This CDR3 is CASSLGLGISYEQYF. The CDR3 region has the DNA TGTGCCAGCAGCTTGGGACTGGGGATATCCTACGAGCAGTACTTC.

This clonotype was picked up one time. The junction shows a germline mismatch at one end, possibly a read error. The CDR3 protein is CSARTGQKKGNAGELFF. The CDR3 coding sequence is TGCAGTGCCCGTACGGGACAGAAAAAAGGGAACGCCGGGGAGCTGTTTTTT. V and J are TRBV20-1 and TRBJ2-2, with 7 nucleotides matching TRBD1. The germline gives CDR1 DFQATT, CDR2 SNEGSKA (reference sequence). The CDR3 has 17 amino acids.

The V and J genes are TRBV7-2 and TRBJ1-1; D gene ambiguous. Trimming pared 5 bases from V and 3 bases from J, leaving 10 bases between. This CDR3 has 13 residues. Per the germline V gene, CDR1 is SGHTA and CDR2 is FQGNSA. CDR3 in DNA: TGTGCCAGCAGCGTTAGCGGGGACACTGAAGCTTTCTTT. It specifies CASSVSGDTEAFF.

This clonotype was seen a handful of times. The genes are TRBV6-2 or TRBV6-3 and TRBJ1-5; D may be TRBD1 (5 bases). Germline CDR1 MNHEY, CDR2 SVGEGT. Trimming stripped 8 bases from V and 6 bases from J, with 14 bases between. This CDR3 spans 13 amino acids. The CDR3 loop reads CASEAGRGQPQHF. CDR3 in DNA: TGTGCCAGCGAAGCGGGTAGGGGTCAGCCCCAGCATTTT.

This clonotype was observed a few times. The gene calls are TRBV30 and TRBJ1-5; TRBD1 matches at 8 bases. The CDR3 is made up of 14 amino acids. Trimming at V came to 2 bases and at J to 4 bases, leaving 4 bases not matched to a gene. CDR1 GTSNPN and CDR2 SVGIG come from the germline V gene (reference sequence). The CDR3 bases are TGTGCCTGGAGTACAGGGGGGAGAAATCAGCCCCAGCATTTT. This sequence encodes CAWSTGGRNQPQHF.